The source of this T cell receptor beta chain is a study of radiotherapy plus CTLA-4 blockade in lung cancer. About the study: Disease control was seen in 31% of patients, objective responses in about 18%.

Points on this clone: Its antigen is currently unknown.

V was clipped by 5 bases and J by 0 bases, with 16 bases between them. This CDR3 contains 16 residues. The V gene's germline CDR1 is SGHAT and CDR2 FQNNGV. Overall study findings and caveats: Peripheral blood showed expansion of tumor-derived TCR clones after radiotherapy and ipilimumab. The authors reported that early blood T cell clone dynamics, with interferon-beta, best predicted response.

Clones were read by immunoSEQ multiplex PCR, and TCRdb kept only the in-frame ones, dropping some. The sample lists roughly 44,000 clones, 70% to 90% occurring once. Participants had chemo-refractory metastatic non-small-cell lung cancer and were treated with focal radiation plus ipilimumab CTLA-4 blockade. The source of this sequence is a human donor with non-small cell lung cancer whose response to radiotherapy plus ipilimumab could not be evaluated. The material sequenced was peripheral blood, taken from a patient treated with radiotherapy plus ipilimumab. The chain has TRBV11-2 and TRBJ1-1; possibly TRBD1 for D (6 bases). The CDR3 DNA reads TGTGCCAGCAGCCGGAGAGGACAGCCCTTGAACACTGAAGCTTTCTTT. Protein: CASSRRGQPLNTEAFF.